The clone carrying this T cell receptor (beta chain) was seen at least ten times. Its cognate antigen is unknown. The data were obtained in a study of tumor-infiltrating lymphocytes in primary liver carcinoma. TCR beta cDNA was prepared out of 500 ng total RNA by means of a constant-region primer. What produced the TCR beta libraries was three nested multiplex PCR rounds using slightly modified ARM-PCR. In the first two PCR rounds, TRBV1-TRBV30 forward primers were paired with a C-beta reverse primer, and each round lasted about 10 cycles. Each CDR3 protein is one row after TCRdb ran MiXCR on the multiplex PCR reads. The profile covers under 200,000 distinct CDR3 sequences, with 65% appearing a single time and 6% to 8.5% taken by the ten largest. Deletions cut 0 bases from V and 1 base from J, with 10 bases between. Germline assignment: CDR1 MNHEY and CDR2 SVGEGT. CDR3 length equals 16 residues. For blood RNA, unsorted whole blood served as the source, and germline DNA was extracted too.

Whole-study findings and limits: Top-250-clone fractions were significantly higher in tumors than in blood (p = 0.039).

The sequence came from a woman aged 60-70 years with primary liver carcinoma and hepatitis B virus infection. Sequencing was done on a sample of peripheral blood. This chain uses TRBV6-2 or TRBV6-3 with TRBJ2-1; tentative D call: TRBD2 (5 bases). CDR3: CASSYSEAVSYNEQFF. CDR3 sequence (DNA): TGTGCCAGCAGTTACTCAGAAGCGGTTTCCTACAATGAGCAGTTCTTC.